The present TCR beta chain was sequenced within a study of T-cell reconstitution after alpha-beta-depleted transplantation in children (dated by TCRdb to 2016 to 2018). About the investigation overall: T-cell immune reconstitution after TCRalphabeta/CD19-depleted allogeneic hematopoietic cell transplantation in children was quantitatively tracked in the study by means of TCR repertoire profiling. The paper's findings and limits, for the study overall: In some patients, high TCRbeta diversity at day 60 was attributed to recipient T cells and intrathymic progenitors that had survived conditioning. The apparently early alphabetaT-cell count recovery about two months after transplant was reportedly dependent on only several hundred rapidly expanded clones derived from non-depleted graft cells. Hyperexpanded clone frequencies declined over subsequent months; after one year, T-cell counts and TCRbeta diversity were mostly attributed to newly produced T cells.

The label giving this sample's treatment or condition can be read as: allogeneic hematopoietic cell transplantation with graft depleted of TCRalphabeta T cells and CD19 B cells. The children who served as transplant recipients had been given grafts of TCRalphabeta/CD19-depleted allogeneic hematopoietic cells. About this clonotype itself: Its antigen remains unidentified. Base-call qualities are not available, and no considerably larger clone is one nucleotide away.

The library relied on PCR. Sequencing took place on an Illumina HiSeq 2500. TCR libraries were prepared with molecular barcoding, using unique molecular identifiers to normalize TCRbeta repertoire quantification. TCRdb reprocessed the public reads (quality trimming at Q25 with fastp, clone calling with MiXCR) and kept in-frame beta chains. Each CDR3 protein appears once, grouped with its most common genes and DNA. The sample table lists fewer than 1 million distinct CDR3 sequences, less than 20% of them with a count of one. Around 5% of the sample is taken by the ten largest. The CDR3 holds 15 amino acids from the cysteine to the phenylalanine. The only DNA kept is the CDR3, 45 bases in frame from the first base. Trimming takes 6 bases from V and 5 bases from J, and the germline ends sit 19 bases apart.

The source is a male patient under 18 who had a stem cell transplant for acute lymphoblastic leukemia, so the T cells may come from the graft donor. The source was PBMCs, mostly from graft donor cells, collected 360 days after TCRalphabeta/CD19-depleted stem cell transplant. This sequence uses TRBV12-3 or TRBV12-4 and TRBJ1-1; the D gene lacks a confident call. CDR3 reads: CASSSRAAYKTEAFF. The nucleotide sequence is TGTGCCAGCAGCTCCCGGGCAGCCTACAAGACTGAAGCTTTCTTT.